This TCR beta chain was observed in a study of blood T cell repertoires in COVID-19. Study-wide context: Italy, Spain and the United States were the sources of the convalescent and acute COVID-19 samples.

V was pared by 4 bases and J by 9 bases, with 11 bases of the junction left unmatched. Per the germline V gene, CDR1 is SGHKS and CDR2 is YYEKEE (reference sequence). This CDR3 spans 14 amino acids. Only in-frame clones appear in the TCRdb table, and some are missing; sequencing was by immunoSEQ multiplex PCR. The repertoire holds 150,000 to 200,000 clones, with roughly 90% as singletons. Before being deemed recovered, Cohort 3 donors had two negative PCRs, clearance, or symptom resolution. The clonotype originates from a woman aged 45-60 years who had recovered from COVID-19. Sequenced: PBMCs or T cells enriched from blood (not recorded which). The rearrangement links TRBV5-5 to TRBJ2-7, with TRBD1 matching 9 bases. The CDR3 nucleotides are TGTGCCAGCAGCGCAGCGGGACAGGGAGTATGGCAGTACTTC. Its protein product is CASSAAGQGVWQYF.